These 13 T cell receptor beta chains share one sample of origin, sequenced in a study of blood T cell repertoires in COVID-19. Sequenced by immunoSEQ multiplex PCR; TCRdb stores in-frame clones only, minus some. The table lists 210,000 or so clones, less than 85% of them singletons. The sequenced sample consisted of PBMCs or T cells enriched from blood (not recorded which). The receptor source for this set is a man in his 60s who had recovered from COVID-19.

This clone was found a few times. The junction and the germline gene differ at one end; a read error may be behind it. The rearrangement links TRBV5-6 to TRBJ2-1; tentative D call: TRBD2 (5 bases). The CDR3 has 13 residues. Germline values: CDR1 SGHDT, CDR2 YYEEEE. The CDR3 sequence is CASSLASYDEQFF. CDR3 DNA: TGTGCCAGCAGCTTGGCTAGCTACGATGAGCAGTTCTTC.

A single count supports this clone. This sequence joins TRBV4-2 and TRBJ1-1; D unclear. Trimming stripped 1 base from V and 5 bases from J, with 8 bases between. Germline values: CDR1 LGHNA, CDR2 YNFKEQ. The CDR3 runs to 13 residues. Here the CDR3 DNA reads TGTGCCAGCAGCCAAGCTGACGGGACTGAAGCTTTCTTT. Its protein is CASSQADGTEAFF.

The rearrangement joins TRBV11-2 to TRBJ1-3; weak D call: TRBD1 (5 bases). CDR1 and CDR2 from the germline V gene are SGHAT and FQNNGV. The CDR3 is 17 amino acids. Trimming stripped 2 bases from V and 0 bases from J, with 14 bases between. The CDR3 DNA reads TGTGCCAGCAGCTTAACTCGACAGTACCGCTCTGGAAACACCATATATTTT. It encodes CASSLTRQYRSGNTIYF.

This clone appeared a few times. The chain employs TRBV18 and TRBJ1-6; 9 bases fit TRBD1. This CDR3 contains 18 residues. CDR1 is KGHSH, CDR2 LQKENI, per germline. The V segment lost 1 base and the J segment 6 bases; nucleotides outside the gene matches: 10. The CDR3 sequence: CASSPQQGAWGSNSPLHF. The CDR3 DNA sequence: TGTGCCAGCTCACCACAACAGGGGGCCTGGGGTAGTAATTCACCCCTCCACTTT. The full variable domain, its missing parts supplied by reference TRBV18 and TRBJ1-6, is NAGVMQNPRHLVRRRGQEARLRCSPMKGHSHVYWYRQLPEEGLKFMVYLQKENIIDESGMPKERFSAEFPKEGPSILRIQQVVRGDSAAYFCASSPQQGAWGSNSPLHFGNGTRLTVT.

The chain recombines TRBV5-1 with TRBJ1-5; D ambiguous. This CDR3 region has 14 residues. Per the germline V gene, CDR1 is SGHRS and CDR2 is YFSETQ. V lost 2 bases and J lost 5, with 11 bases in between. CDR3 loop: CASSFFPSDQPQHF. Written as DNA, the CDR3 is TGCGCCAGCAGCTTCTTCCCCAGCGATCAGCCCCAGCATTTT.

The CDR3 protein is CASSLQGATNTGELFF. The CDR3 DNA is TGTGCCAGTAGTTTACAGGGGGCCACGAACACCGGGGAGCTGTTTTTT. This rearrangement joins TRBV19 to TRBJ2-2; 9 bases map to TRBD1. Trimming took 5 bases from V and 0 from J; bases not matched to a gene: 4. CDR1 is LNHDA, CDR2 SQIVND, per germline (reference sequence). The CDR3 sequence is 16 residues long.

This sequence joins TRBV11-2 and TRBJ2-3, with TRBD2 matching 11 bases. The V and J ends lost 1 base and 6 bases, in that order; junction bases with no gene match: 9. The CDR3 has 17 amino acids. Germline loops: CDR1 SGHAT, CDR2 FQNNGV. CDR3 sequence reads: CASSLARLAGRLDTQYF. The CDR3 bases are TGTGCCAGCAGCTTAGCGAGACTAGCGGGGCGGCTGGATACGCAGTATTTT.

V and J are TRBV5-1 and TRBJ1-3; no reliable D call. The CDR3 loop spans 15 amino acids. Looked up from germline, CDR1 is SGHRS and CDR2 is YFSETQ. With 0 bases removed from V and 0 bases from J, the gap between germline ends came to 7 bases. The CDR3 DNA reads TGCGCCAGCAGCTTGGGGGCCCTCTCTGGAAACACCATATATTTT. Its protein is CASSLGALSGNTIYF.

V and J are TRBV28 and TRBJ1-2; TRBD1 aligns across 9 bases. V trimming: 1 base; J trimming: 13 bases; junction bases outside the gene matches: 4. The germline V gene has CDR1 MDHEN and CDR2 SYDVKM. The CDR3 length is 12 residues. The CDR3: CASSLYGQGITF. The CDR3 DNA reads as TGTGCCAGCAGTTTATACGGACAGGGGATCACCTTC.

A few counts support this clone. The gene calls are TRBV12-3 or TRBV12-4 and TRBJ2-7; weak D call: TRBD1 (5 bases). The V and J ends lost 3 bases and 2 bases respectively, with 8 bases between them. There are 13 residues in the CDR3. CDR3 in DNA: TGTGCCAGCAGTTTTGGCAGGGCCTACGAGCAGTACTTC. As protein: CASSFGRAYEQYF.

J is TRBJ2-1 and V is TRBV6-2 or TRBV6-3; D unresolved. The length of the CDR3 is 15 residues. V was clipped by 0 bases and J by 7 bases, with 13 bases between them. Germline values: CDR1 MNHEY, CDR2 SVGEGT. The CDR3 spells CASSYSTYPKNEQFF. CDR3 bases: TGTGCCAGCAGTTACTCGACTTATCCCAAGAATGAGCAGTTCTTC.

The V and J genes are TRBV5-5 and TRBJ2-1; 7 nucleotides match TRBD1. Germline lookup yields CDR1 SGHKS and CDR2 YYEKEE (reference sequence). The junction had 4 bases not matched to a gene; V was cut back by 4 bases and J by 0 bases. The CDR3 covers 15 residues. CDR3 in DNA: TGTGCCAGCAGCGTCACAGGGGTCTCCTACAATGAGCAGTTCTTC. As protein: CASSVTGVSYNEQFF.

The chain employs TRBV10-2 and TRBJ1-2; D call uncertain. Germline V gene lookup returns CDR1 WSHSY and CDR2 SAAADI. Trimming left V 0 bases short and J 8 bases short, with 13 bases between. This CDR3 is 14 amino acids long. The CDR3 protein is CASSESAEARGYTF. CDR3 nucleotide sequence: TGCGCCAGCAGTGAGTCCGCGGAGGCAAGAGGCTACACCTTC.